This T cell receptor (beta chain) was identified in a study of CD8 T cells in Susac syndrome. Points from the study as a whole: The study conceded that relatively few individuals underwent its TCR sequencing and HLA analysis.

The CDR3 has 13 residues. CDR1 and CDR2 from the germline V gene are MNHEY and SVGEGT. Trimming removed 8 bases at V and 3 bases at J, with 14 bases between. Reverse transcription used about 0.45 to 1 ug RNA and random hexamers. TCRdb processed the immunoSEQ multiplex PCR reads anew with MiXCR; each CDR3 protein has one entry. The sample gives roughly 120,000 distinct CDR3 sequences, around 94% of which show up once; roughly 0.091% is in the top ten. Comments on this clonotype: Its cognate antigen is unknown.

The material sequenced was CD4+ T cells from PBMCs. The clonotype was recovered from a human donor in good health. The chain uses TRBV6-2 or TRBV6-3 and TRBJ2-7, with TRBD1 as a possible D gene (7 bases). The CDR3 DNA reads as TGTGCCAGCCATCCAGGGGGACTCTACGAGCAGTACTTC. As protein: CASHPGGLYEQYF.